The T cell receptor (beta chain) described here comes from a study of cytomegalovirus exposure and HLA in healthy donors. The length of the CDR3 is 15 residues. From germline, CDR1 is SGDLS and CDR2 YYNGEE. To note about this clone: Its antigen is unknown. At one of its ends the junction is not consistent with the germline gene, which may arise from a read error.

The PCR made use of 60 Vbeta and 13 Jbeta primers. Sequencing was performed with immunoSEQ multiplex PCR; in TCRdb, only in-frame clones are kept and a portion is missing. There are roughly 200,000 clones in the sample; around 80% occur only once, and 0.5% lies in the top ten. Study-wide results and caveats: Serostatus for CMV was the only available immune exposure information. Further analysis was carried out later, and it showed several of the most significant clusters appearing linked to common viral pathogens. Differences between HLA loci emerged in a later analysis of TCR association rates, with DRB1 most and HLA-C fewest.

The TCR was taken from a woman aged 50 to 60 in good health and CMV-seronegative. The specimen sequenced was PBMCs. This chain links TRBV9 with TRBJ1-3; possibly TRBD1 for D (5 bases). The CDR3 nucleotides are TGTGCCAGCAGCCCCAGGGCCAGCTCTGGAAGCACCATATATTTT. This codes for CASSPRASSGSTIYF.